A selection of T cell receptor beta chains follows, all from one sample in a study of T-cell memory formation after mild COVID-19. TCRdb reanalysed the 5' RACE reads using MiXCR and keeps one entry per CDR3 protein. There are about 120,000 distinct CDR3 sequences in the sample; approximately 21% occur only once, and approximately 40% lies in the top ten. The sequencing sample was made of PBMCs or a T cell subset sorted from them (not recorded which). The receptors here all came from a man aged 18 to 29 who had mild COVID-19 (a few samples of this study predate the infection). Cell type and time point are not known. The CDR3 runs from the conserved cysteine through the conserved F or W. The D gene is left open where the match is weak. Rows may omit the clone size; those that give it use once, few, many or a size class.

len,d_gene,v_gene,abundance,j_gene,CDR3nt,CDR3aa
12,.,TRBV7-2,many,TRBJ2-7,TGTGCCAGCAGTCAAGACAGCTACGAGCAGTACTTC,CASSQDSYEQYF
15,.,TRBV2,.,TRBJ1-5,TGTGCCAGCAGTCCTCTGGGGGGTAACAATCAGCCCCAGCATTTT,CASSPLGGNNQPQHF
14,.,TRBV29-1,.,TRBJ1-1,TGCAGCGTTGAAGTAACAGGTTCGGCCACTGAAGCTTTCTTT,CSVEVTGSATEAFF
17,TRBD1,TRBV4-2,.,TRBJ2-7,TGTGCCAGCAGCCACTCCCCTGGGACAGGAGCCCTCTACGAGCAGTACTTC,CASSHSPGTGALYEQYF
15,TRBD1,TRBV7-2,.,TRBJ1-2,TGTGCCAGCAGCTCACCTACCGGGACAGACTATGGCTACACCTTC,CASSSPTGTDYGYTF
17,.,TRBV9,few,TRBJ1-1,TGTGCCAGCAGCGTAGCTGGGGGAGGCGGGCAGAACACTGAAGCTTTCTTT,CASSVAGGGGQNTEAFF
15,.,TRBV20-1,.,TRBJ2-7,TGCAGTGCTAGAGAGCAGGGTGGATTGACCTACGAGCAGTACTTC,CSAREQGGLTYEQYF
16,.,TRBV4-1,.,TRBJ2-2,TGCGCCAGCAGCTCGAGGTCTGGGGCGAACACCGGGGAGCTGTTTTTT,CASSSRSGANTGELFF
15,TRBD2,TRBV4-1,few,TRBJ2-7,TGCGCCAGCAGCCATCTTTCGGGAGGGATTAACGAGCAGTACTTC,CASSHLSGGINEQYF
11,.,TRBV2,.,TRBJ1-1,TGTGCCAGCAGTGAACGGGGTGAAGCTTTCTTT,CASSERGEAFF
13,TRBD2,TRBV6-2/TRBV6-3,.,TRBJ2-3,TGTGCCAGCAGCCTAGCGGGGGGGGATACGCAGTATTTT,CASSLAGGDTQYF
14,.,TRBV5-1,few,TRBJ2-7,TGCGCCAGCAGCGCGGGACAGACCTACGTCGAGCAGTACTTC,CASSAGQTYVEQYF
16,TRBD1,TRBV12-5,few,TRBJ2-3,TGTGCTAGTGGTTTAGCCCCGACAGGGGGGCCAGATACGCAGTATTTT,CASGLAPTGGPDTQYF
12,.,TRBV7-9,few,TRBJ2-7,TGTGCCAGCACCTCGATTTCCTACGAGCAGTACTTC,CASTSISYEQYF
11,.,TRBV12-3/TRBV12-4,many,TRBJ1-2,TGTGCCAGCAGTTGGGGGGGTGGCTACACCTTC,CASSWGGGYTF
15,.,TRBV5-6,few,TRBJ2-1,TGTGCCAGCAGCTTCGCGGGTGCCGGCGACAATGAGCAGTTCTTC,CASSFAGAGDNEQFF
14,TRBD1,TRBV5-1,few,TRBJ1-6,TGCGCCAGCACCTTGACAGGGGCGAATTCACCCCTCCACTTT,CASTLTGANSPLHF
14,.,TRBV9,.,TRBJ2-5,TGTGCCAGCAGCGTCGGGTCGGTAAGAGAGACCCAGTACTTC,CASSVGSVRETQYF
14,.,TRBV7-9,.,TRBJ2-5,TGTGCCAGCAGCCTAGCTAGGGCAGGGAGAACCCAGTACTTC,CASSLARAGRTQYF
14,.,TRBV19,.,TRBJ1-1,TGTGCCAGTAGGTGGACCGGGGGAAACACTGAAGCTTTCTTT,CASRWTGGNTEAFF
15,TRBD1,TRBV11-2,.,TRBJ2-5,TGTGCCAGCAGCCCGCTATCTGGACAGGGAGAGACCCAGTACTTC,CASSPLSGQGETQYF
16,.,TRBV29-1,few,TRBJ2-5,TGCAGCGTTGAAGATCAGCGGGCCAGGGGACAAGAGACCCAGTACTTC,CSVEDQRARGQETQYF
16,TRBD1,TRBV9,few,TRBJ2-3,TGTGCCAGCAGCCCACGCTCCGGGACAGCTACAGATACGCAGTATTTT,CASSPRSGTATDTQYF
15,.,TRBV27,.,TRBJ2-6,TGTGCCAGCAGTTGGAAGGGGTCTGGGGCCAACGTCCTGACTTTC,CASSWKGSGANVLTF
16,.,TRBV9,.,TRBJ2-1,TGTGCCAGCAGCGTAGCTGGGGGGGCGAGATACAATGAGCAGTTCTTC,CASSVAGGARYNEQFF
15,.,TRBV7-9,few,TRBJ2-1,TGTGCCAGCAGCGCTCCCGGCGGCTCCTACAATGAGCAGTTCTTC,CASSAPGGSYNEQFF
12,.,TRBV6-2/TRBV6-3,few,TRBJ2-7,TGTGCCAGCAGCACCGCCCGGAACGAGCAGTACTTC,CASSTARNEQYF
14,.,TRBV12-3/TRBV12-4,few,TRBJ2-3,TGTGCCAGCAGCGATACTAGAACGGTAGATACGCAGTATTTT,CASSDTRTVDTQYF
17,.,TRBV7-6,.,TRBJ2-2,TGTGCCAGCAGCTTACCCCTGATTGGCGCGAACACCGGGGAGCTGTTTTTT,CASSLPLIGANTGELFF